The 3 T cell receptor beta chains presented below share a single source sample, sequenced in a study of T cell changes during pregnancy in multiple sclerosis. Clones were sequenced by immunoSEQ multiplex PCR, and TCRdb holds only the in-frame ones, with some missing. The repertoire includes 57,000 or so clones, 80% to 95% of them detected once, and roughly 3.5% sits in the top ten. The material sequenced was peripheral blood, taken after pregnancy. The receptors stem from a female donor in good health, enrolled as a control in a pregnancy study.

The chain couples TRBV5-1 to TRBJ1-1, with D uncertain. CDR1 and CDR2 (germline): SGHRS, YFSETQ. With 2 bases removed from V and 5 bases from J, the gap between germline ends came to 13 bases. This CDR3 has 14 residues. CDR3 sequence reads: CASSFPNTRTEAFF. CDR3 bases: TGCGCCAGCAGCTTTCCCAACACGCGGACTGAAGCTTTCTTT.

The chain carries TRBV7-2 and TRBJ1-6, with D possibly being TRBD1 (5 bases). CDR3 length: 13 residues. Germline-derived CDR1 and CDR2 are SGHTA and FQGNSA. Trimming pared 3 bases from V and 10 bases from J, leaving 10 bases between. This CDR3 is CASSFQQESPLHF. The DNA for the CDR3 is TGTGCCAGCAGCTTCCAACAGGAATCACCCCTCCACTTT.

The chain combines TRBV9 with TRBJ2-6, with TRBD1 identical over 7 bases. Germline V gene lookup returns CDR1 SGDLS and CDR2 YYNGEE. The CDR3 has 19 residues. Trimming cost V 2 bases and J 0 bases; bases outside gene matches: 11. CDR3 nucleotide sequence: TGTGCCAGCAGCGTCAGCAAACCAGGGACAGCCTCTGGGGCCAACGTCCTGACTTTC. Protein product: CASSVSKPGTASGANVLTF.